This T cell receptor beta chain was sequenced during a study of monozygotic twins with inflammatory bowel disease. A template switching step added UMIs, each with a 6-nucleotide sample barcode. TCRdb reprocessed the 5' RACE reads and keeps a single row for each CDR3 protein, giving no DNA. Listed are 300,000 to 400,000 distinct CDR3 sequences; approximately 2.4% falls within the top ten. Study findings and constraints: Reduced clonotype sharing with other individuals was observed in IBD patients relative to healthy twins, especially with disease activity.

Of note for this clonotype: The antigen is not known.

The specimen sequenced was blood. This receptor was taken from a human donor with ulcerative colitis or Crohn's disease, or a healthy co-twin of an affected twin (not recorded which).

The CDR3 sequence: CSAPNTRGGNNEQFF. The chain joins TRBV20-1 to TRBJ2-1; no DNA is available, so the TRBD1 call from TCRdb remains unchecked. The CDR3 extends over 15 amino acids. CDR1 and CDR2 (germline): DFQATT, SNEGSKA (reference sequence).